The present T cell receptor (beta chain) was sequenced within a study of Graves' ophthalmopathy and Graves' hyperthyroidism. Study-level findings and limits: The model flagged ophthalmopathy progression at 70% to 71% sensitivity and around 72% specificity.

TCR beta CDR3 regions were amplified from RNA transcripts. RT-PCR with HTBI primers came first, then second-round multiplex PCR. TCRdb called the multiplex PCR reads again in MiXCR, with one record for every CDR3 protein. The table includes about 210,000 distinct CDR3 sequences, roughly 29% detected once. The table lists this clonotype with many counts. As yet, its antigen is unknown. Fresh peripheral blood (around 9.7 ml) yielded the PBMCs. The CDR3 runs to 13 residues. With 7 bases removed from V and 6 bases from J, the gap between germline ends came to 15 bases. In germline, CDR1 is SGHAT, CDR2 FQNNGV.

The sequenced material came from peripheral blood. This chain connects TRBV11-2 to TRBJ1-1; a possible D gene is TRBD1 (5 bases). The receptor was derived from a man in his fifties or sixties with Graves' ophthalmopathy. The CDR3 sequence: CASKIPGRPEAFF. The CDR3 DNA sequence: TGTGCCAGCAAAATCCCAGGGCGTCCTGAAGCTTTCTTT.